The 8 T cell receptor beta chains reported below all come from one sample, sequenced in a study of CD8+CD57+ T cells in acquired aplastic anemia. Genomic DNA served as template for TCR beta VDJ and CDR3 profiling. MiXCR, run by TCRdb on the reads, gives a single entry per CDR3 protein. The sample carries just over 200,000 distinct CDR3 sequences, more than 55% recorded once. Whoever was chosen for sequencing had shown CD8+CD57+ cell expansion by flow cytometry. Sequencing input: sorted CD4+, CD8+, or CD8+CD57+ T cells (not recorded which) from PBMCs. The receptors stem from a human donor with aplastic anemia.

A note on this clonotype: The CDR3 carries no conserved terminal phenylalanine or tryptophan, so it likely arises from a read error. The chain is built from TRBV5-6 and TRBJ1-6; a possible D gene is TRBD1 (5 bases). The V end was cut by 1 base, the J end by 0 bases, with 8 bases between. Germline CDR1 reads SGHDT; CDR2 reads YYEEEE. CDR3 length equals 16 residues. CDR3 coding DNA: TGTGCCAGCAGCTTGAAGACAGACTCCTATAATTCACCCCTCCACTCT. It encodes CASSLKTDSYNSPLHS.

Concerning this clonotype: The junction departs from germline at one end; a sequencing error may be responsible. This sequence joins TRBV7-8 and TRBJ2-7; 9 bases fit TRBD2. Looked up from germline, CDR1 is SGHVS and CDR2 is FQNEAQ. CDR3 length equals 12 residues. The CDR3 nucleotides are TGTGCCGGCAGCCATAGCGGGAGAGAGGAGTACTTC. It specifies CAGSHSGREEYF.

This clonotype was recorded a few times. CDR3 sequence: CASSASSNTEAFF. DNA of the CDR3: TGTGCCAGCAGTGCTAGCTCGAACACTGAAGCTTTCTTT. J is TRBJ1-1 and V is TRBV2; D uncertain. From germline, CDR1 is SNHLY and CDR2 FYNNEI. The CDR3 has 13 amino acids. V lost 4 bases to trimming and J lost 1 base, with 7 bases between them.

In its sample, this clonotype was seen a few times. This sequence joins TRBV10-3 and TRBJ1-1; D is unresolved. Looked up from germline, CDR1 is ENHRY and CDR2 is SYGVKD. The ends were cut back, 3 bases at V and 6 bases at J, with 8 bases in the middle. The CDR3 is 12 amino acids. DNA for the CDR3: TGTGCCATCAGTGACGGGGTGGCTGAAGCTTTCTTT. Its protein product is CAISDGVAEAFF.

The chain combines TRBV5-8 with TRBJ2-5, with unresolved D. The ends were cut back, 4 bases at V and 1 base at J, with 23 bases in the middle. This CDR3 is 18 amino acids long. Germline loops: CDR1 SGHTS, CDR2 YDEGEE. Written as DNA, the CDR3 is TGTGCCAGCAGCAAGGCGCGTGTTCCTCTTATACGCCAAGAGACCCAGTACTTC. Translating it yields CASSKARVPLIRQETQYF.

J is TRBJ1-1 and V is TRBV7-2; D unclear. The CDR3 runs to 14 residues. V lost 4 bases to trimming and J lost 1 base, with 10 bases between them. Germline values: CDR1 SGHTA, CDR2 FQGNSA. The CDR3 loop is CASSSDGRNTEAFF. In DNA form, the CDR3 reads TGTGCCAGCAGCTCGGACGGCCGGAACACTGAAGCTTTCTTT.

The rearrangement joins TRBV11-2 to TRBJ2-5; the D gene is possibly TRBD1 (6 bases). Trimming left V 5 bases short and J 5 bases short, with 12 bases between. Germline V gene lookup returns CDR1 SGHAT and CDR2 FQNNGV. The CDR3 spans 13 residues. CDR3 sequence reads: CASSGTGWETQYF. CDR3 in DNA: TGTGCCAGCAGCGGAACAGGGTGGGAGACCCAGTACTTC.

The genes are TRBV2 and TRBJ2-1; 7 bases line up with TRBD1. Germline V gene sequence: CDR1 SNHLY, CDR2 FYNNEI. The CDR3 spans 14 residues. V shed 11 bases and J 0 bases; nucleotides not matched to a gene: 7. This CDR3 is CAVGRGTSYNEQFF. The CDR3 nucleotides are TGTGCCGTCGGCAGGGGGACCTCCTACAATGAGCAGTTCTTC.